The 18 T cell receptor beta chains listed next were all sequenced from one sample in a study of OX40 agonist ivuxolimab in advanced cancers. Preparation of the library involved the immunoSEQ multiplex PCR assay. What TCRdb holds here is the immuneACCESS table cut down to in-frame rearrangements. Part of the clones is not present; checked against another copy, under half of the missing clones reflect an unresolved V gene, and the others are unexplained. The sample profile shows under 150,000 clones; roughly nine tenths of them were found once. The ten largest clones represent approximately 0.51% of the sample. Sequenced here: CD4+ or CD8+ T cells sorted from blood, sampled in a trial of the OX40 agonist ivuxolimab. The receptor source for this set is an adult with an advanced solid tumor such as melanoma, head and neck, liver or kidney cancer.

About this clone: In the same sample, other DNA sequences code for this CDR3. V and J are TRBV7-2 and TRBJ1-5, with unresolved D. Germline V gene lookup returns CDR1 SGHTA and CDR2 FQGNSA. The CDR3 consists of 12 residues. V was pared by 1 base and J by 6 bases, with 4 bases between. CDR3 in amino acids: CASSLDGQPQHF. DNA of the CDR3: TGTGCCAGCAGCTTAGACGGTCAGCCCCAGCATTTT.

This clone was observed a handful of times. The CDR3 loop is CASRTGSHPEGYTF. The CDR3 region has the DNA TGTGCCAGCAGAACCGGGTCCCACCCGGAGGGCTACACCTTC. The chain links TRBV28 to TRBJ1-2, with D unclear. This CDR3 contains 14 residues. Per the germline V gene, CDR1 is MDHEN and CDR2 is SYDVKM. Trimming shortened V by 6 bases and J by 8 bases, and 19 bases separated the two germline ends.

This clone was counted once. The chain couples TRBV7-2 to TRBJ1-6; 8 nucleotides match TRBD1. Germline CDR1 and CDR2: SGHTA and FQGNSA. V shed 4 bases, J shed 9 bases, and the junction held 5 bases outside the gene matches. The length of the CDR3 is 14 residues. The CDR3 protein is CASSSDRGISPLHF. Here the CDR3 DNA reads TGTGCCAGCAGCTCAGACAGGGGAATTTCACCCCTCCACTTT.

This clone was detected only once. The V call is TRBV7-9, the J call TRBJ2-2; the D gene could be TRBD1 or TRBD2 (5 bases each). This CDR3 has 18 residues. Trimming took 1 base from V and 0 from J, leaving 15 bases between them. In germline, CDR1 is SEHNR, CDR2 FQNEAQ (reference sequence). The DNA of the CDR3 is TGTGCCAGCAGCTTAGTTCCCAGGGACCCTACGAACACCGGGGAGCTGTTTTTT. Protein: CASSLVPRDPTNTGELFF.

The CDR3 DNA reads TGTGCCAGCAGCTTATTCCCAAGGGGGAACTCCTACGAGCAGTACTTC. Translation gives CASSLFPRGNSYEQYF. The J gene is TRBJ2-7, the V gene TRBV7-9, with TRBD1 as a possible D gene (6 bases). Germline V gene data show CDR1 as SEHNR and CDR2 as FQNEAQ (reference sequence). This CDR3 is built from 16 residues. V shed 2 bases and J shed 0 bases, with 14 bases lying between them.

In DNA, the CDR3 is TGTGCCACCAGCAGAGATAGGGGTAAGGTCGGGGAGACCCAGTACTTC. This sequence encodes CATSRDRGKVGETQYF. The chain recombines TRBV15 with TRBJ2-5; the D gene is possibly TRBD1 (5 bases). Germline V gives CDR1 LNHNV, CDR2 YYDKDF (reference sequence). V was cut by 0 bases and J by 5 bases, with 16 bases left in between. The CDR3 has 16 amino acids.

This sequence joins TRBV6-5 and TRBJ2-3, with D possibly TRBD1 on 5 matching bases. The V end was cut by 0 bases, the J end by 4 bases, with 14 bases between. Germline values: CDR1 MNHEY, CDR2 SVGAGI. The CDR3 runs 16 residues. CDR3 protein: CASSYSGTLRADTQYF. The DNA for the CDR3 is TGTGCCAGCAGTTACTCGGGAACTCTCAGGGCAGATACGCAGTATTTT.

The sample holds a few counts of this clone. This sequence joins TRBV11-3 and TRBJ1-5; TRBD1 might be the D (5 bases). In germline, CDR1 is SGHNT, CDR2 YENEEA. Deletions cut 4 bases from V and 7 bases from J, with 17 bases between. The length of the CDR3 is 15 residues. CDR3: CASSSSWGFRQPQHF. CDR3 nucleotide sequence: TGTGCCAGCAGCTCCTCGTGGGGGTTCAGGCAGCCCCAGCATTTT.

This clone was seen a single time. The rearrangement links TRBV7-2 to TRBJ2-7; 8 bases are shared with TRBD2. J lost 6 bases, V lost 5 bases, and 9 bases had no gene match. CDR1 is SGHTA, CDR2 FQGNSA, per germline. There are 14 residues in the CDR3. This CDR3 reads CASSRYERGGEQYF. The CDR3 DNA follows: TGTGCCAGCAGCCGATACGAACGGGGGGGCGAGCAGTACTTC.

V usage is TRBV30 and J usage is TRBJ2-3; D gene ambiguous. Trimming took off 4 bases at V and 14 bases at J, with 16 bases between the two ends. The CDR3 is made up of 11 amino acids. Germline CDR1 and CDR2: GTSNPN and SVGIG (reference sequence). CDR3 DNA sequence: TGTGCCTGGACTACCGGTATTCAGCGGTATTTT. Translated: CAWTTGIQRYF.

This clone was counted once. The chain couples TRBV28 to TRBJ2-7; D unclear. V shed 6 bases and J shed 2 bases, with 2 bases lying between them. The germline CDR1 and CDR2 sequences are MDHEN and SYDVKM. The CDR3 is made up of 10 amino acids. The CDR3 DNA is TGTGCCAGCAGGACCTACGAGCAGTACTTC. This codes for CASRTYEQYF. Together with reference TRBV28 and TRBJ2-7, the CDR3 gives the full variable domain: DVKVTQSSRYLVKRTGEKVFLECVQDMDHENMFWYRQDPGLGLRLIYFSYDVKMKEKGDIPEGYSVSREKKERFSLILESASTNQTSMYLCASRTYEQYFGPGTRLTVT.

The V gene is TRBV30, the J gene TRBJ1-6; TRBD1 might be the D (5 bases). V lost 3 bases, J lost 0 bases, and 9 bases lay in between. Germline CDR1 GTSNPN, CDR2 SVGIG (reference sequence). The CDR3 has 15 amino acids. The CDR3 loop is CAWREGSSYNSPLHF. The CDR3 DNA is TGTGCCTGGAGGGAGGGGAGCTCCTATAATTCACCCCTCCACTTT.

The CDR3 loop is CASSPGEESPLHF. For the CDR3, the DNA is TGTGCCAGCAGCCCAGGGGAGGAATCACCCCTCCACTTT. The genes are TRBV11-1 and TRBJ1-6, with D possibly TRBD1 on 6 matching bases. The germline V and J ends were trimmed by 5 bases and 10 bases, with 12 bases remaining between them. Germline V gene sequence: CDR1 SGHAT, CDR2 FQDESV (reference sequence). CDR3 size: 13 residues.

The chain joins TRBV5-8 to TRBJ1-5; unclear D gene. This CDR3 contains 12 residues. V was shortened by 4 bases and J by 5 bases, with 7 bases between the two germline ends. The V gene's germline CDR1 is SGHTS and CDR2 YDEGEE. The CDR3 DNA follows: TGTGCCAGCAGCCGCACGGATCAGCCCCAGCATTTT. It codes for CASSRTDQPQHF.

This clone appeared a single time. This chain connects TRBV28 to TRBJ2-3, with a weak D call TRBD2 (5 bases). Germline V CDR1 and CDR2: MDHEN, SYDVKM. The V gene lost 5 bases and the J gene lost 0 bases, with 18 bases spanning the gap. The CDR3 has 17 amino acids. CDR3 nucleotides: TGTGCCAGCAGTCCTCACCTCACTAGTTCTAGCACAGATACGCAGTATTTT. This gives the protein CASSPHLTSSSTDTQYF.

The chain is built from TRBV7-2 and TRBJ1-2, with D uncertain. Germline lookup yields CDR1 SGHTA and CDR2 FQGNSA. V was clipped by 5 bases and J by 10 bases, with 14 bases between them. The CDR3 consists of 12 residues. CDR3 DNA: TGTGCCAGCAGCCCCTCGGAAAGGGTCTACACCTTC. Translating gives CASSPSERVYTF.

The CDR3 here is CATSRDRSMNTEAFF. CDR3 in DNA: TGTGCCACCAGCAGGGACAGGAGTATGAACACTGAAGCTTTCTTT. This chain connects TRBV15 to TRBJ1-1, with TRBD1 identical over 7 bases. J gave up 0 bases and V 3 bases, and 4 bases lay outside the gene matches. Germline CDR1 reads LNHNV; CDR2 reads YYDKDF (reference sequence). The CDR3 spans 15 residues.

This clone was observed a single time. CDR3 amino acids: CASSFNVGRVSQPQHF. The CDR3 DNA sequence: TGTGCCAGCAGTTTTAATGTTGGCAGGGTCAGTCAGCCCCAGCATTTT. The genes are TRBV28 and TRBJ1-5; a possible D gene is TRBD1 (5 bases). There are 16 residues in the CDR3. V lost 3 bases to trimming and J lost 6 bases, with 18 bases between them. CDR1 and CDR2 (germline): MDHEN, SYDVKM.